This T cell receptor beta chain was observed in a study of persistence of HIV-infected CD4 T cells. As for the study in general: CD4+ T cells responding to CMV or HIV-1 Gag were isolated.

The stimulus was lysate of CMV-infected fibroblasts, roughly 9.2 ug/mL. CD40L-negative CD69-negative CD45RO-high memory CD4+ T cells were sorted as populations depleted of antigen-responding cells. This was the immunoSEQ version 4 assay in survey mode. Here immunoSEQ multiplex PCR was the method, and the copy in TCRdb shows in-frame clones only, minus some. Of 45,000 to 55,000 clones listed, 75% to 85% are singletons. The CDR3 extends over 15 amino acids. The V gene's germline CDR1 is SSHAT and CDR2 FNYEAQ (reference sequence). Details on this clone: The antigen is undetermined. The junction and the germline gene differ at one end; a read error may be behind it.

This chain connects TRBV7-7 to TRBJ2-6; no clear D gene. The receptor comes from an adult man with HIV who was CMV-seropositive. This specimen was CD4+ T cells sorted from PBMCs after approximately 18-hour stimulation, taken from a patient who received antiretroviral therapy. CDR3 coding DNA: TGTGCTAGCAGCTCGGACGGCTCTGGGGCCAACGTCCTGACTTTC. Protein product: CASSSDGSGANVLTF.